A selection of T cell receptor beta chains follows, all from one sample in a study of blood T cell repertoires in COVID-19. The table came from immunoSEQ multiplex PCR; TCRdb's copy has only in-frame clones and leaves some out. The sample lists roughly 50,000 clones, less than 95% occurring once. Sequencing used peripheral blood. The receptors derive from a man aged 65-85 years with acute or convalescent COVID-19. The CDR3 runs from the conserved cysteine through the conserved F or W. D genes are given only for firm matches. Clone size is given for some rows only: seen once, a few or many times, or a class if the clone is expanded.

d_gene,j_gene,v_gene,abundance,CDR3nt,CDR3aa
NA,TRBJ1-2,TRBV19,NA,TGTGCCAGTAGTATCGGGGTCGGGGGGAACTATGGCTACACCTTC,CASSIGVGGNYGYTF
NA,TRBJ2-7,TRBV5-6,NA,TGTGCCAGCAGCTTGGGACTAACCACCTACGAGCAGTACTTC,CASSLGLTTYEQYF
TRBD2,TRBJ2-1,TRBV5-1,NA,TGCGCCAGCACGGGACTAGCGGGGAGCAATGAGCAGTTCTTC,CASTGLAGSNEQFF
NA,TRBJ2-5,TRBV19,NA,TGTGCCAGTAGGAAGGGGTTGGTCGAAGAGACCCAGTACTTC,CASRKGLVEETQYF
NA,TRBJ1-2,TRBV5-4,NA,TGTGCCAGCAGCTTGGCGGGGTCAGTTAACTATGGCTACACCTTC,CASSLAGSVNYGYTF
NA,TRBJ1-1,TRBV10-3,NA,TGTGCCATCAGGGGCCTTGAGAGTGAAGCTTTCTTT,CAIRGLESEAFF
NA,TRBJ1-5,TRBV7-3,NA,TGTGCCAGCAGCTTAAACAGAAATAGCAATCAGCCCCAGCATTTT,CASSLNRNSNQPQHF
NA,TRBJ1-3,TRBV28,NA,TGTGCCAGCACCCAGGGGAGCTACTACTCTGTGGACACCATATATTTT,CASTQGSYYSVDTIYF
TRBD1,TRBJ1-1,TRBV4-1,NA,TGCGCCAGCAGCCAAACGGGGGGCGGGACAGGGGGAGCTTTCTTT,CASSQTGGGTGGAFF
TRBD1,TRBJ1-2,TRBV6-6,NA,TGTGCCAGCAGTTACTCCCCAGGGGGCGGGGGCTACACCTTC,CASSYSPGGGGYTF
TRBD1,TRBJ1-5,TRBV28,NA,TGTGCCAGCAGCGGGACAGGGCGAGGGAATAGCAATCAGCCCCAGCATTTT,CASSGTGRGNSNQPQHF
TRBD2,TRBJ2-3,TRBV27,NA,TGTGCCAGCAGTAAAACTAGCGCCCGCCCAGATACGCAGTATTTT,CASSKTSARPDTQYF
TRBD1,TRBJ2-7,TRBV19,NA,TGTGCCAGTAGACCCGGACAGGGGAACTACGAGCAGTACTTC,CASRPGQGNYEQYF
NA,TRBJ2-2,TRBV30,NA,TGTGCCTGGAGTGTAGGAGGTACCGGGGAGCTGTTTTTT,CAWSVGGTGELFF
NA,TRBJ2-7,TRBV21-1,NA,TGTGCCAGCGGTCAGGACAGGCGCTCCTACGAGCAGTACTTC,CASGQDRRSYEQYF
TRBD1,TRBJ2-1,TRBV27,once,TGTGCCAGCAGTTCCATGGACAGGGGATCCTACAATGAGCAGTTCTTC,CASSSMDRGSYNEQFF
TRBD1,TRBJ1-3,TRBV10-3,NA,TGTGCCATCAGTGAGTCGGCAGGGGGAAGAAACACCATATATTTT,CAISESAGGRNTIYF
TRBD1,TRBJ2-1,TRBV5-1,once,TGCGCCAGCAGCAAGACTCCGGGACAGGGGGTGGCTGAGCAGTTCTTC,CASSKTPGQGVAEQFF
NA,TRBJ1-4,TRBV15,once,TGTGCCACCAGCAGAGGCGAGGTTGACTTTTCCCGTGAAAAACTGTTTTTT,CATSRGEVDFSREKLFF
NA,TRBJ2-1,TRBV28,NA,TGTGCCAGCAGTTTAGGGCCGGCTCTCAGAGAGAGAAGATACAATGAGCAGTTCTTC,CASSLGPALRERRYNEQFF
NA,TRBJ2-1,TRBV21-1,NA,TGTGCCAGCAGCAAAGGCTACCCTAGCGGGGGGGCCAATGAGCAGTTCTTC,CASSKGYPSGGANEQFF
NA,TRBJ1-5,TRBV27,NA,TGTGCCAGCAGTCCCAGGAGGACCAATCAGCCCCAGCATTTT,CASSPRRTNQPQHF
NA,TRBJ2-2,TRBV5-1,NA,TGCGCCAGCAGCTTGTACGCAGGCTACACCGGGGAGCTGTTTTTT,CASSLYAGYTGELFF
NA,TRBJ2-5,TRBV28,NA,TGTGCCAGCAGCTGGAATTACAGGACACCTCAAGAGACCCAGTACTTC,CASSWNYRTPQETQYF
NA,TRBJ1-4,TRBV6-5,NA,TGTGCCAGCAGTTACTCCGGGACACGGGCCGAAAAACTGTTTTTT,CASSYSGTRAEKLFF
NA,TRBJ2-5,TRBV29-1,NA,TGCAGCGCCGAGTGGGAGGAGACCCAGTACTTC,CSAEWEETQYF
TRBD1,TRBJ1-4,TRBV30,NA,TGTGCCTGGACAGACAGGGGGCCAACTAATGAAAAACTGTTTTTT,CAWTDRGPTNEKLFF
NA,TRBJ1-5,TRBV6-2/TRBV6-3,NA,TGTGCCAGCAGTCCCCCCGGGAGTAGCAATCAGCCCCAGCATTTT,CASSPPGSSNQPQHF
TRBD2,TRBJ2-7,TRBV4-3,NA,TGCGCCAGCAGCCCCGGACTAGCGGGGGGCTACGAGCAGTACTTC,CASSPGLAGGYEQYF
TRBD2,TRBJ2-7,TRBV4-3,NA,TGCGCCAGCAGCCAAGGGCCCCTAGCGGGCTCCTACGAGCAGTACTTC,CASSQGPLAGSYEQYF
TRBD1,TRBJ2-7,TRBV18,NA,TGTGCCAGCTCTTCCGGGACAGGGGGAACCTACGAGCAGTACTTC,CASSSGTGGTYEQYF
TRBD1,TRBJ1-5,TRBV30,NA,TGTGCCTGGAGTCCGACAGGGGGGAATCAGCCCCAGCATTTT,CAWSPTGGNQPQHF
TRBD1,TRBJ2-1,TRBV11-2,NA,TGTGCCAGTAATAACCGGGCAGGGGGCTACAATGAGCAGTTCTTC,CASNNRAGGYNEQFF
TRBD2,TRBJ2-7,TRBV6-6,NA,TGTGCCAGCAGTTACTTTCTAGCGGGGAACGAGCAGTACTTC,CASSYFLAGNEQYF
NA,TRBJ2-7,TRBV5-6,NA,TGTGCCAGCAGCTTGTTCAGCTCCTACGAGCAGTACTTC,CASSLFSSYEQYF
NA,TRBJ1-1,TRBV5-1,once,TGCGCCAGCAGCGGCCCGACGGGCACTGAAGCTTTCTTT,CASSGPTGTEAFF
NA,TRBJ1-4,TRBV14,NA,TGTGCCAGCAGCCCCAGAGGGACATTGGATGAAAAACTGTTTTTT,CASSPRGTLDEKLFF
NA,TRBJ1-5,TRBV12-3/TRBV12-4,NA,TGTGCCAGCAGTTTGGGCAGCAATCAGCCCCAGCATTTT,CASSLGSNQPQHF
TRBD1,TRBJ2-1,TRBV9,NA,TGTGCCAGCAGCGCCCGACAGGGCACCGACAACACTCTGTCCAACTCCTACAATGAGCAGTTCTTC,CASSARQGTDNTLSNSYNEQFF
NA,TRBJ1-5,TRBV9,NA,TGTGCCAGTAGTACGGGGCCCCAGCATTTT,CASSTGPQHF
NA,TRBJ1-5,TRBV28,NA,TGTGCCAGCAGTTTAGGAGGGATAAGCAATCAGCCCCAGCATTTT,CASSLGGISNQPQHF
NA,TRBJ1-1,TRBV19,NA,TGTGCCAGTAGTATTGTCCAGAACACTGAAGCTTTCTTT,CASSIVQNTEAFF
TRBD1,TRBJ1-2,TRBV15,NA,TGTGCCACCAGCAGAGACAGGACAGGGAGTGGCACTTATGGCTACACCTTC,CATSRDRTGSGTYGYTF
TRBD1,TRBJ1-5,TRBV2,few,TGTGCCAGCAGCGGACAGGCCAATCAGCCCCAGCATTTT,CASSGQANQPQHF
NA,TRBJ1-6,TRBV28,once,TGTGCCAGCAGTTTAGGATGGGGAGCTGGTTCACCCCTCCACTTT,CASSLGWGAGSPLHF
NA,TRBJ1-4,TRBV5-1,NA,TGCGCCAGCAGCTTTACTGCAACTAATGAAAAACTGTTTTTT,CASSFTATNEKLFF
NA,TRBJ2-7,TRBV3-1/TRBV3-2,medium-sized,TGTGCCAGCAGCCAAGGGGTCACAGGGACCGAGCAGTACTTC,CASSQGVTGTEQYF
TRBD1,TRBJ1-4,TRBV4-2,NA,TGTGCCAGCAGCCAAGGGGGACAGTGGAATGAAAAACTGTTTTTT,CASSQGGQWNEKLFF
NA,TRBJ1-4,TRBV4-2,NA,TGTGCCAGCAGCCAAGATCTCGGACAAAATGAAAAACTGTTTTTT,CASSQDLGQNEKLFF
TRBD2,TRBJ2-1,TRBV30,NA,TGTGCCTGGAGTACCGGACTAGCGGGGTACAATGAGCAGTTCTTC,CAWSTGLAGYNEQFF
NA,TRBJ2-1,TRBV4-3,NA,TGCGCCAGCAGCCAATGGACTGGTTTGGATGAGCAGTTCTTC,CASSQWTGLDEQFF
TRBD2,TRBJ2-1,TRBV7-9,NA,TGTGCCAGCAGCTTACGGCGGGGAGCGGGGGGGCCCCATGAGCAGTTCTTC,CASSLRRGAGGPHEQFF
TRBD2,TRBJ2-7,TRBV30,NA,TGTGCCTGGAGTGTCGCCTTAGCGGGGGCGTACGAGCAGTACTTC,CAWSVALAGAYEQYF
NA,TRBJ1-1,TRBV28,NA,TGTGCCAGCAGTCCTGGCCAAGGCCTGGGCCTGGCTTTCTTT,CASSPGQGLGLAFF
TRBD2,TRBJ2-1,TRBV7-3,NA,TGTGCCAGCAGCCCCTCAGCGGGGGGCTACAATGAGCAGTTCTTC,CASSPSAGGYNEQFF
TRBD1,TRBJ2-5,TRBV9,NA,TGTGCCAGCGGGAAGACAGGGAGCTCCCCCCAAGAGACCCAGTACTTC,CASGKTGSSPQETQYF
NA,TRBJ1-4,TRBV6-6,NA,TGTGCCAGCAGGGGGCGAGTAGCTAATGAAAAACTGTTTTTT,CASRGRVANEKLFF
TRBD2,TRBJ2-1,TRBV7-3,NA,TGTGCCAGCAGCTTATTTTCGGGGGGGAACAATGAGCAGTTCTTC,CASSLFSGGNNEQFF
TRBD1,TRBJ1-1,TRBV5-1,NA,TGCGCCAGCGCACAGGGGGCGCAATCTAGGACTGAAGCTTTCTTT,CASAQGAQSRTEAFF
NA,TRBJ2-7,TRBV10-3,NA,TGTGCCATCAGTGGACTTTCCTACGAGCAGTACTTC,CAISGLSYEQYF